This paragraph covers one T cell receptor (beta chain) sequence. Authors' processing steps: Amplifying reference gene primers gave estimates of nucleated cell counts. Sequencing used immunoSEQ multiplex PCR; TCRdb keeps in-frame clones, though not all of them. That table supplies the V and J calls and clone size; D and trimming were determined from the DNA. The sample contains a few hundred thousand clones, about 87% of which appear only once. This entry is derived from a study of blood T cell repertoires in COVID-19. Study summary: Sites across the United States, Italy and Spain contributed samples from acute and convalescent COVID-19.

The germline V gene encodes CDR1 KGHSH and CDR2 LQKENI. V shed 8 bases, J shed 0 bases, and the junction held 9 bases outside the gene matches. The CDR3 has 15 amino acids. The chain couples TRBV18 to TRBJ1-1; TRBD1 matches 7 bases. The source of this sequence is a human donor in a cohort sampled during active COVID-19. Sample: peripheral blood. CDR3 coding DNA: TGTGCCAGCCGACAGGGTTCCGAGATGAACACTGAAGCTTTCTTT. Protein product: CASRQGSEMNTEAFF.